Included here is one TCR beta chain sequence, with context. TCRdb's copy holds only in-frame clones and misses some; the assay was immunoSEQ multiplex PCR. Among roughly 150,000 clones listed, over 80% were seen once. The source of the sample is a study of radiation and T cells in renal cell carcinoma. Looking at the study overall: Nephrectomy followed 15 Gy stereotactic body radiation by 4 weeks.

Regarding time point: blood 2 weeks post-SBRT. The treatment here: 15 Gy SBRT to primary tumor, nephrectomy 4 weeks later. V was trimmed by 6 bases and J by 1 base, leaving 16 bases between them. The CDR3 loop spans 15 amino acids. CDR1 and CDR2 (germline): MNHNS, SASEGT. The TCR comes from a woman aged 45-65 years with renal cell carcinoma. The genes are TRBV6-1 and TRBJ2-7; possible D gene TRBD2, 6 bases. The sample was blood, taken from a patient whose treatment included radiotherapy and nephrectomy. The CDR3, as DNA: TGTGCCAGCAGCGCACTTCCGGCGGGGTCCTACGAGCAGTACTTC. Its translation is CASSALPAGSYEQYF.